The next 26 T cell receptor beta chains were all read from a single sample in a study of B cell selection in AIRE deficiency. Regulatory T cells were sorted as CD4+CD25hiCD127low/negative. Here immunoSEQ multiplex PCR was the method, and the copy in TCRdb shows in-frame clones only, minus some. The sample includes roughly 18,000 clones, roughly 91% of them seen just once. The sample taken for sequencing was CD4+CD25+ Tregs sorted from PBMCs. The source is a human donor in good health.

This chain uses TRBV14 with TRBJ1-3; the D gene is possibly TRBD1 (6 bases). Germline lookup yields CDR1 SGHDN and CDR2 FVKESK. V lost 4 bases and J lost 2, with 15 bases in between. The CDR3 is made up of 16 amino acids. CDR3 region: CASSRLTQGTGNTIYF. CDR3 DNA: TGTGCCAGCAGCCGCCTAACGCAGGGGACTGGAAACACCATATATTTT.

The chain recombines TRBV5-1 with TRBJ2-2; possible D gene TRBD1, 5 bases. There are 14 residues in the CDR3. Germline V lookup: CDR1 SGHRS, CDR2 YFSETQ. The ends were cut back, 2 bases at V and 3 bases at J, with 8 bases in the middle. CDR3 in amino acids: CASSFLGDTGELFF. The CDR3 region has the DNA TGCGCCAGCAGCTTTTTAGGGGACACCGGGGAGCTGTTTTTT.

The V call is TRBV7-9, the J call TRBJ2-7, with 8 positions matching TRBD2. The V gene end was trimmed by 1 base and the J gene end by 3 bases; junction bases not matched to a gene: 5. From germline, CDR1 is SEHNR and CDR2 FQNEAQ (reference sequence). There are 15 residues in the CDR3. In nucleotides, the CDR3 is TGTGCCAGCAGCTTAGGAGGCGGGAGGAACTACGAGCAGTACTTC. It translates to CASSLGGGRNYEQYF. The whole variable domain, remainder taken from reference TRBV7-9 and TRBJ2-7, is DTGVSQNPRHKITKRGQNVTFRCDPISEHNRLYWYRQTLGQGPEFLTYFQNEAQLEKSRLLSDRFSAERPKGSFSTLEIQRTEQGDSAMYLCASSLGGGRNYEQYFGPGTRLTVT.

J is TRBJ2-1 and V is TRBV28; D uncertain. The CDR3 totals 17 residues. The germline V gene has CDR1 MDHEN and CDR2 SYDVKM. Trimming stripped 2 bases from V and 10 bases from J, with 24 bases between. As DNA, the CDR3 is TGTGCCAGCAGTTTAATTCTCATAGAGGTGACCTGCTGCGAGCAGTTCTTC. The encoded protein is CASSLILIEVTCCEQFF.

The V and J genes are TRBV18 and TRBJ2-5; 10 nucleotides line up with TRBD2. CDR1 is KGHSH, CDR2 LQKENI, per germline. CDR3 length: 16 amino acids. V lost 1 base, J lost 3 bases, and 5 bases stayed unmatched. CDR3 sequence: CASSPRTSGFEETQYF. The CDR3, as DNA: TGTGCCAGCTCACCACGGACTAGCGGATTTGAAGAGACCCAGTACTTC.

This clone has a single count. This chain joins TRBV11-2 and TRBJ1-1, with D possibly TRBD1 on 5 matching bases. Germline CDR1 SGHAT, CDR2 FQNNGV. This CDR3 comprises 13 residues. The V and J ends lost 3 bases and 4 bases respectively, with 9 bases between them. For the CDR3, the DNA is TGTGCCAGCAGCTTCGTAGGGACCACTGAAGCTTTCTTT. It yields the protein CASSFVGTTEAFF.

J is TRBJ2-7 and V is TRBV5-1, with 10 bases fitting TRBD2. This CDR3 is built from 16 residues. Germline V gene data show CDR1 as SGHRS and CDR2 as YFSETQ. V shed 3 bases and J 6 bases; nucleotides not matched to a gene: 12. The CDR3 DNA reads as TGCGCCAGCAGCTCACTAGGAGCGGGAGGGGGAAGCGAGCAGTACTTC. Translation: CASSSLGAGGGSEQYF.

The chain carries TRBV29-1 and TRBJ2-7; 8 positions match TRBD1. Germline assignment: CDR1 SQVTM and CDR2 ANQGSEA. The CDR3 covers 13 residues. The CDR3 sequence: CRGRQGPNYEQYF. The DNA of the CDR3 is TGCAGGGGTAGACAGGGGCCCAACTACGAGCAGTACTTC.

The chain employs TRBV29-1 and TRBJ2-1, with a tentative D call TRBD1 (6 bases). Germline CDR1 SQVTM, CDR2 ANQGSEA. The germline V and J ends were trimmed by 7 bases and 10 bases, with 20 bases remaining between them. CDR3 length: 13 residues. CDR3 region: CSARLDRAREQFF. The CDR3 coding sequence is TGCAGCGCTCGCTTGGACAGAGCTCGGGAGCAGTTCTTC.

The rearrangement links TRBV6-5 to TRBJ2-5; 7 bases fit TRBD2. The length of the CDR3 is 13 residues. The ends lost 6 bases at V and 5 bases at J; junction bases unmatched: 6. Germline V gene data show CDR1 as MNHEY and CDR2 as SVGAGI. In DNA, the CDR3 is TGTGCCAGCAGGAGACTAGCCTCCGAGACCCAGTACTTC. Its translation is CASRRLASETQYF.

The chain recombines TRBV2 with TRBJ2-1, with TRBD2 as a possible D gene (5 bases). Looked up from germline, CDR1 is SNHLY and CDR2 is FYNNEI. V gave up 8 bases and J gave up 6 bases, with 11 bases separating them. The CDR3 is made up of 12 amino acids. CDR3 in amino acids: CASGELGNEQFF. The CDR3 DNA sequence: TGTGCCAGCGGGGAGCTCGGCAATGAGCAGTTCTTC.

V gene TRBV6-1 combines with J gene TRBJ1-6; the D gene is possibly TRBD1 (6 bases). The germline V gene encodes CDR1 MNHNS and CDR2 SASEGT. Trimming took off 3 bases at V and 9 bases at J, with 15 bases between the two ends. The CDR3 consists of 15 residues. In DNA, the CDR3 is TGTGCCAGCAGTGATTTATGGGGGGGCCTTTCACCCCTCCACTTT. Amino acids: CASSDLWGGLSPLHF.

This chain uses TRBV7-2 with TRBJ2-7; 9 bases line up with TRBD2. V lost 6 bases and J lost 3; bases outside the gene matches: 3. Germline CDR1 is SGHTA and CDR2 is FQGNSA. This CDR3 is built from 13 residues. CDR3 nucleotide sequence: TGTGCCAGCAGTCGGCGGGAGGGCTACGAGCAGTACTTC. Protein: CASSRREGYEQYF.

This clone was observed once. The chain links TRBV2 to TRBJ2-2; D uncertain. The CDR3 has 13 residues. Per the germline V gene, CDR1 is SNHLY and CDR2 is FYNNEI. The germline V and J ends were trimmed by 6 bases and 6 bases, with 11 bases remaining between them. CDR3: CASRKTVSGELFF. CDR3 nucleotide sequence: TGTGCCAGCAGGAAGACGGTCTCCGGGGAGCTGTTTTTT.

The V gene is TRBV9, the J gene TRBJ2-5, with D perhaps matching TRBD1 (6 bases). TRBJ2-7 matches the DNA end more closely, so the J call is doubtful. The CDR3 has 14 residues. Germline CDR1 is SGDLS and CDR2 is YYNGEE. This chain's CDR3 is CASSVGVEGGEQYF. The CDR3 DNA is TGTGCCAGCAGCGTAGGGGTCGAAGGGGGCGAGCAGTACTTC.

The gene calls are TRBV6-5 and TRBJ2-7, with 7 bases fitting TRBD1. The germline V gene encodes CDR1 MNHEY and CDR2 SVGAGI. Germline trimming cut 6 bases from V and 1 base from J; bases unmatched to any gene: 3. The CDR3 has 13 amino acids. CDR3 residues: CASRRQGSYEQYF. The CDR3, as DNA: TGTGCCAGCAGGAGACAGGGATCCTACGAGCAGTACTTC.

Here the CDR3 reads CASSSGTGLYNEQFF. The CDR3 coding sequence is TGTGCCAGCAGCTCCGGGACAGGGCTTTACAATGAGCAGTTCTTC. The chain carries TRBV5-5 and TRBJ2-1, with 9 positions matching TRBD1. In germline, CDR1 is SGHKS, CDR2 YYEKEE (reference sequence). Trimming at V came to 3 bases and at J to 4 bases, leaving 5 bases not matched to a gene. This CDR3 is built from 15 residues.

The chain uses TRBV4-2 and TRBJ2-1; TRBD2 matches 9 bases. The CDR3 loop spans 17 amino acids. V trimming: 4 bases; J trimming: 6 bases; junction bases outside the gene matches: 13. Germline CDR1 LGHNA, CDR2 YNFKEQ. The CDR3 nucleotides are TGTGCCAGCAGCCCCCTACTCGCTAGCGGGATAGTCAATGAGCAGTTCTTC. Translating gives CASSPLLASGIVNEQFF.

The CDR3, as DNA: TGTGCCAGCAGTTACGAGGGGGGTTCACCCCTCCACTTT. This translates into CASSYEGGSPLHF. This sequence joins TRBV6-6 and TRBJ1-6, with D possibly matching TRBD1 (6 bases). Germline assignment: CDR1 MNHNY and CDR2 SVGAGI (reference sequence). Trimming pared 2 bases from V and 9 bases from J, leaving 8 bases between. The CDR3 consists of 13 residues.

Here the CDR3 reads CASSFPGTVLYEQYF. In DNA form, the CDR3 reads TGTGCCAGCAGTTTCCCCGGGACAGTTCTCTACGAGCAGTACTTC. V gene TRBV27 combines with J gene TRBJ2-7, with 7 bases fitting TRBD1. Germline V gene data show CDR1 as MNHEY and CDR2 as SMNVEV (reference sequence). The junction had 8 bases not matched to a gene; V was cut back by 3 bases and J by 3 bases. This CDR3 has 15 amino acids.

The rearrangement links TRBV4-2 to TRBJ2-1; 10 nucleotides line up with TRBD2. Germline V CDR1 and CDR2: LGHNA, YNFKEQ. J lost 8 bases, V lost 3 bases, and 13 bases had no gene match. This CDR3 is 17 amino acids long. CDR3 coding DNA: TGTGCCAGCAGCCAGCGCCCAGCGGGAGGGGATATGGATGAGCAGTTCTTC. It codes for CASSQRPAGGDMDEQFF.

This clone has a single count. This rearrangement joins TRBV11-2 to TRBJ1-1; D might be TRBD1 (5 bases). V lost 3 bases, J lost 4 bases, and 12 bases lay in between. Looked up from germline, CDR1 is SGHAT and CDR2 is FQNNGV. This CDR3 has 14 amino acids. The CDR3 sequence is CASSLGVWSTEAFF. The CDR3 bases are TGTGCCAGCAGCTTGGGGGTATGGAGCACTGAAGCTTTCTTT.

This clone has just a few counts. This chain uses TRBV6-4 with TRBJ1-3; 7 nucleotides match TRBD1. The CDR3 has 14 amino acids. Germline CDR1 is MRHNA and CDR2 is SNTAGT. The trim removed 2 bases at V and 9 bases at J, leaving 7 bases unmatched. The CDR3 DNA reads as TGTGCCAGCAGTGACGAGGACAGGTTAGGCACCATATATTTT. As protein: CASSDEDRLGTIYF.

The gene calls are TRBV6-5 and TRBJ2-3; 7 bases fit TRBD2. This CDR3 has 15 amino acids. In germline, CDR1 is MNHEY, CDR2 SVGAGI. V dropped 2 bases and J dropped 4; count of bases not matched to a gene: 6. This CDR3 reads CASSYLAGAPDTQYF. In DNA form, the CDR3 reads TGTGCCAGCAGTTACCTGGCGGGAGCGCCAGATACGCAGTATTTT.

The rearrangement joins TRBV7-2 to TRBJ1-4; TRBD1 might be the D (6 bases). The CDR3 length is 15 residues. Trimming cost V 1 base and J 11 bases, with 17 bases left between them. Germline V CDR1 and CDR2: SGHTA, FQGNSA. CDR3 sequence: CASSLGQGRGDKLFF. The CDR3, as DNA: TGTGCCAGCAGCTTAGGTCAGGGCAGGGGAGACAAACTGTTTTTT.

The chain recombines TRBV28 with TRBJ1-5, with D hard to call. The V gene lost 3 bases and the J gene lost 6 bases, with 6 bases spanning the gap. CDR1 and CDR2 (germline): MDHEN, SYDVKM. The CDR3 contains 12 residues. In DNA, the CDR3 is TGTGCCAGCAGTTTTACTGGTCAGCCCCAGCATTTT. Protein sequence: CASSFTGQPQHF.